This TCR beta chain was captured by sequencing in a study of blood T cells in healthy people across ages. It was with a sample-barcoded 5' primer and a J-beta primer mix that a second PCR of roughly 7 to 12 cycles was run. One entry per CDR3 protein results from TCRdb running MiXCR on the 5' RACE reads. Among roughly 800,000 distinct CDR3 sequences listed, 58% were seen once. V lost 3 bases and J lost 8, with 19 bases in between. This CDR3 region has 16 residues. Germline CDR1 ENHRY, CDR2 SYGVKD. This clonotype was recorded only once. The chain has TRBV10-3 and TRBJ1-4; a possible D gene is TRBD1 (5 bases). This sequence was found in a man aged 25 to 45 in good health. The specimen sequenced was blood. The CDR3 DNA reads TGTGCCATCAGTGACCCGTTAAAGGACCGGGGCGAAAAACTGTTTTTT. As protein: CAISDPLKDRGEKLFF.